The 25 T cell receptor beta chains in this list originate from one sample, sequenced in a study of blood T cells in healthy people across ages (dated by TCRdb to 2015 to 2017). Library construction relied on 5' RACE. A second about 7 to 12 cycle PCR used a sample-barcoded 5' primer and a J-beta primer mix. TCRdb reprocessing: public reads trimmed at Q25 with fastp, clones called with MiXCR, in-frame beta chains kept. One record per CDR3 amino acid sequence lists the most common genes and DNA. The sample profile shows 1,800,000 or so distinct CDR3 sequences; 39% of them were found once. The leading ten clones occupy more than 20% of the sample. The specimen was blood. These receptors were collected from a human donor in good health.

This clonotype has just a few counts. V gene TRBV7-3 combines with J gene TRBJ2-1; D possibly corresponds to TRBD2 (6 bases). The ends were cut back, 1 base at V and 6 bases at J, with 13 bases in the middle. Germline assignment: CDR1 SGHTA and CDR2 FQGTGA. The CDR3 extends over 15 amino acids. CDR3 residues: CASSLRGVGTNEQFF. CDR3 nucleotide sequence: TGTGCCAGCAGCTTAAGGGGGGTGGGGACCAATGAGCAGTTCTTC.

V and J are TRBV6-5 and TRBJ1-1; TRBD1 is a possible D gene (5 bases). CDR3 length: 14 amino acids. The V and J ends lost 2 bases and 2 bases respectively, with 9 bases between them. Germline V lookup: CDR1 MNHEY, CDR2 SVGAGI. This CDR3 reads CASSYMGLNTEAFF. CDR3 nucleotides: TGTGCCAGCAGTTACATGGGGCTTAACACTGAAGCTTTCTTT.

V is TRBV5-6 and J is TRBJ2-4, with a possible D match to TRBD1 (5 bases). Germline lookup yields CDR1 SGHDT and CDR2 YYEEEE. The V end lost 1 base, the J end lost 0 bases, and 14 bases lay between the germline ends. This CDR3 region has 17 residues. CDR3 in amino acids: CASSLLSGQLAKNIQYF. The CDR3 DNA reads as TGTGCCAGCAGCTTGCTTTCAGGGCAGTTAGCCAAAAACATTCAGTACTTC.

This chain uses TRBV7-9 with TRBJ2-1; D possibly corresponds to TRBD2 (5 bases). CDR3 length: 12 residues. The ends were cut back, 6 bases at V and 11 bases at J, with 14 bases in the middle. The germline V gene encodes CDR1 SEHNR and CDR2 FQNEAQ (reference sequence). In DNA form, the CDR3 reads TGTGCCAGCAGTGCTAGGACTTCCCAGCAGTTCTTC. It is translated as CASSARTSQQFF.

This clonotype occurred a few times. This sequence joins TRBV28 and TRBJ2-1, with D perhaps matching TRBD1 (5 bases). Germline lookup yields CDR1 MDHEN and CDR2 SYDVKM. The CDR3 has 13 residues. Deletions cut 7 bases from V and 10 bases from J, with 17 bases between. The CDR3 nucleotides are TGTGCCAGCACCTTAGTAGGGGTTACGGAGCAGTTCTTC. This translates into CASTLVGVTEQFF.

V usage is TRBV30 and J usage is TRBJ2-1, with D hard to call. The germline V gene has CDR1 GTSNPN and CDR2 SVGIG (reference sequence). This CDR3 region has 15 residues. The V and J ends lost 3 bases and 0 bases respectively, with 12 bases between them. In nucleotides, the CDR3 is TGTGCCTGGAGCGAGGACGGTTACTCCTACAATGAGCAGTTCTTC. This gives the protein CAWSEDGYSYNEQFF. Full variable domain (outside the CDR3, taken from reference TRBV30 and TRBJ2-1): SQTIHQWPATLVQPVGSPLSLECTVEGTSNPNLYWYRQAAGRGLQLLFYSVGIGQISSEVPQNLSASRPQDRQFILSSKKLLLSDSGFYLCAWSEDGYSYNEQFFGPGTRLTVL.

V is TRBV15 and J is TRBJ2-5; a weak D match, TRBD2 (5 bases). Deletions cut 3 bases from V and 7 bases from J, with 12 bases between. There are 13 residues in the CDR3. The V gene's germline CDR1 is LNHNV and CDR2 YYDKDF (reference sequence). CDR3 protein: CATSRESGVTQYF. The CDR3 DNA sequence: TGTGCCACCAGCAGGGAAAGCGGCGTGACCCAGTACTTC. The variable domain in full, with the rest retrieved from reference TRBV15 and TRBJ2-5, is DAMVIQNPRYQVTQFGKPVTLSCSQTLNHNVMYWYQQKSSQAPKLLFHYYDKDFNNEADTPDNFQSRRPNTSFCFLDIRSPGLGDTAMYLCATSRESGVTQYFGPGTRLLVL.

The rearrangement links TRBV7-2 to TRBJ2-3; a possible D gene is TRBD1 (6 bases). V lost 5 bases, J lost 4 bases, and 25 bases lay in between. The CDR3 runs 18 residues. Germline V gene lookup returns CDR1 SGHTA and CDR2 FQGNSA. CDR3 protein: CASSRPPTGTITPDTQYF. In DNA form, the CDR3 reads TGTGCCAGCAGCCGCCCCCCCACCGGGACAATAACCCCAGATACGCAGTATTTT.

The chain uses TRBV11-3 and TRBJ2-4; D might be TRBD1 (5 bases). The CDR3 is 16 amino acids. Germline-derived CDR1 and CDR2 are SGHNT and YENEEA. V was shortened by 1 base and J by 0 bases, with 10 bases between the two germline ends. Here the CDR3 DNA reads TGTGCCAGCAGCTTAGCCCACAGGAGAGCCAAAAACATTCAGTACTTC. This codes for CASSLAHRRAKNIQYF.

The sample holds many counts of this clonotype. The gene calls are TRBV7-2 and TRBJ2-3; 7 nucleotides line up with TRBD1. From germline, CDR1 is SGHTA and CDR2 FQGNSA. V shed 1 base, J shed 0 bases, and the junction held 1 base outside the gene matches. The CDR3 is 15 residues long. CDR3 DNA: TGTGCCAGCAGCTTAGAGGGGGCGAGCACAGATACGCAGTATTTT. Translating it yields CASSLEGASTDTQYF.

The J gene is TRBJ1-1, the V gene TRBV29-1; D might be TRBD1 (6 bases). This CDR3 spans 13 amino acids. CDR1 and CDR2 (germline): SQVTM, ANQGSEA. Trimming pared 4 bases from V and 12 bases from J, leaving 21 bases between. The CDR3 region is CSVGGARAGVTFF. For the CDR3, the DNA is TGCAGCGTTGGGGGAGCGAGGGCAGGGGTAACTTTCTTT. Using reference TRBV29-1 and TRBJ1-1 for the parts outside the CDR3, the full variable domain is SAVISQKPSRDICQRGTSLTIQCQVDSQVTMMFWYRQQPGQSLTLIATANQGSEATYESGFVIDKFPISRPNLTFSTLTVSNMSPEDSSIYLCSVGGARAGVTFFGQGTRLTVV.

This clonotype showed up just a few times. The V call is TRBV12-3 or TRBV12-4, the J call TRBJ1-1, with D uncertain. The CDR3 sequence is 13 residues long. Trimming took off 4 bases at V and 8 bases at J, with 14 bases between the two ends. The DNA of the CDR3 is TGTGCCAGCAGTTCAAACCGGGGTTCCGAAGCTTTCTTT. Encoded protein: CASSSNRGSEAFF.

This chain joins TRBV11-2 and TRBJ2-1; the D is unclear. The CDR3 is 13 residues long. V lost 0 bases to trimming and J lost 5 bases, with 5 bases between them. The germline V gene has CDR1 SGHAT and CDR2 FQNNGV. Here the CDR3 DNA reads TGTGCCAGCAGCTTAGATGTAGACAATGAGCAGTTCTTC. It yields the protein CASSLDVDNEQFF.

The chain couples TRBV7-2 to TRBJ2-5, with a possible D match to TRBD1 (5 bases). The CDR3 length is 15 residues. From germline, CDR1 is SGHTA and CDR2 FQGNSA. V lost 3 bases to trimming and J lost 1 base, with 12 bases between them. The CDR3 reads CASSFVSQGQETQYF. The DNA of the CDR3 is TGTGCCAGCAGCTTCGTTTCTCAGGGCCAAGAGACCCAGTACTTC.

This chain connects TRBV9 to TRBJ2-5; D is unresolved. V dropped 0 bases and J dropped 1 base, with 7 bases sitting between them. Looked up from germline, CDR1 is SGDLS and CDR2 is YYNGEE. The length of the CDR3 is 14 residues. The CDR3 region is CASSVGSFQETQYF. The CDR3 DNA reads as TGTGCCAGCAGCGTAGGTAGCTTCCAAGAGACCCAGTACTTC.

The rearrangement links TRBV4-1 to TRBJ1-5; D not resolved. This CDR3 region has 18 residues. Deletions cut 3 bases from V and 0 bases from J, with 18 bases between. Per germline, CDR1 MGHRA and CDR2 YSYEKL. The CDR3 loop reads CASSQEGRTVYSNQPQHF. CDR3 sequence (DNA): TGCGCCAGCAGCCAGGAAGGTCGGACGGTGTATAGCAATCAGCCCCAGCATTTT.

The gene calls are TRBV29-1 and TRBJ1-5; D remains ambiguous. V dropped 4 bases and J dropped 5 bases, with 12 bases sitting between them. Germline CDR1 and CDR2: SQVTM and ANQGSEA. The CDR3 contains 13 residues. The CDR3 sequence is CSVAPYRDQPQHF. DNA of the CDR3: TGCAGCGTTGCCCCCTACCGGGATCAGCCCCAGCATTTT.

The chain recombines TRBV20-1 with TRBJ2-5; perhaps D is TRBD1 or TRBD2 (5 bases each). This CDR3 spans 15 amino acids. Germline V gene lookup returns CDR1 DFQATT and CDR2 SNEGSKA (reference sequence). V lost 3 bases to trimming and J lost 5 bases, with 19 bases between them. CDR3 sequence (DNA): TGCAGTGCTAGTCTGTCGAGGGACCGCCAGGAGACCCAGTACTTC. It encodes CSASLSRDRQETQYF.

The sample holds a few counts of this clonotype. This chain uses TRBV10-3 with TRBJ2-1; D is uncertain. V dropped 2 bases and J dropped 6 bases, with 14 bases sitting between them. From germline, CDR1 is ENHRY and CDR2 SYGVKD. This CDR3 is 15 amino acids long. The CDR3 DNA follows: TGTGCCATCAGTGAGCCTGGGGTGGTAGGCAATGAGCAGTTCTTC. Translated: CAISEPGVVGNEQFF.

This clonotype came up a few times. The chain has TRBV20-1 and TRBJ1-5, with D possibly matching TRBD1 (6 bases). The V end was cut by 3 bases, the J end by 0 bases, with 12 bases between. The CDR3 sequence is 15 residues long. The germline gives CDR1 DFQATT, CDR2 SNEGSKA (reference sequence). The CDR3 DNA is TGCAGTGCTAGCGACAGGATGAATAGCAATCAGCCCCAGCATTTT. Its translation is CSASDRMNSNQPQHF.

This clonotype was picked up many times. The CDR3 region has the DNA TGTGCCAGCAGTTTAGATACCTCCTACAATGAGCAGTTCTTC. It translates to CASSLDTSYNEQFF. The rearrangement uses TRBV12-3 or TRBV12-4 and TRBJ2-1; D is uncertain. This CDR3 contains 14 residues. Trimming shortened V by 1 base and J by 0 bases, and 4 bases separated the two germline ends.

The chain is built from TRBV29-1 and TRBJ2-3, with D uncertain. V lost 4 bases, J lost 0 bases, and 17 bases lay in between. The CDR3 contains 16 residues. From germline, CDR1 is SQVTM and CDR2 ANQGSEA. The CDR3 DNA reads as TGCAGCGTTGGTCCGGTCCAGCACCAAAGCACAGATACGCAGTATTTT. Translating it yields CSVGPVQHQSTDTQYF.

The J gene is TRBJ1-6, the V gene TRBV13; D possibly corresponds to TRBD1 (6 bases). The CDR3 has 15 residues. CDR1 and CDR2 (germline): PRHDT, FYEKMQ (reference sequence). V lost 5 bases, J lost 11 bases, and 19 bases lay in between. The CDR3 is CASSRGAGSVTPLHF. The CDR3 DNA reads as TGTGCCAGCAGCCGGGGGGCAGGGTCGGTAACACCCCTCCACTTT.

This clonotype was counted a few times. The gene calls are TRBV7-2 and TRBJ1-2; D ambiguous. This CDR3 has 15 amino acids. Germline V lookup: CDR1 SGHTA, CDR2 FQGNSA. The V gene lost 1 base and the J gene lost 2 bases, with 11 bases spanning the gap. The CDR3, as DNA: TGTGCCAGCAGCTTAGATCGTACGGGAAACTATGGCTACACCTTC. Translation gives CASSLDRTGNYGYTF.

This chain links TRBV5-6 with TRBJ2-1; 7 nucleotides match TRBD1. J lost 6 bases, V lost 2 bases, and 5 bases had no gene match. The CDR3 totals 14 residues. CDR1 is SGHDT, CDR2 YYEEEE, per germline. In DNA form, the CDR3 reads TGTGCCAGCAGCTTATATTGGACAGGCAATGAGCAGTTCTTC. This translates into CASSLYWTGNEQFF.